This entry features one T cell receptor (beta chain) sequence. Here immunoSEQ multiplex PCR was the method, and the copy in TCRdb shows in-frame clones only, minus some. The sample consists of 100,000 to 150,000 clones, roughly 84% of them appearing once. This sample was included in a study of blood T cell repertoires in COVID-19. Overall study context: The United States, Italy and Spain were the sources of the acute and convalescent COVID-19 samples. The analysed material was cDNA or gDNA that came from T cells, B-cell-depleted T cells, or PBMCs.

The V and J ends lost 6 bases and 2 bases, in that order; junction bases with no gene match: 4. CDR3 length: 14 amino acids. CDR1 is MNHEY and CDR2 is SVGAGI in the germline V gene. The clonotype comes from an elderly woman with acute or convalescent COVID-19. The genes are TRBV6-5 and TRBJ1-5, with TRBD1 identical over 7 bases. Sequenced: peripheral blood. CDR3 in amino acids: CASRADRGNQPQHF. Written as DNA, the CDR3 is TGTGCCAGCAGGGCAGACAGGGGCAATCAGCCCCAGCATTTT.